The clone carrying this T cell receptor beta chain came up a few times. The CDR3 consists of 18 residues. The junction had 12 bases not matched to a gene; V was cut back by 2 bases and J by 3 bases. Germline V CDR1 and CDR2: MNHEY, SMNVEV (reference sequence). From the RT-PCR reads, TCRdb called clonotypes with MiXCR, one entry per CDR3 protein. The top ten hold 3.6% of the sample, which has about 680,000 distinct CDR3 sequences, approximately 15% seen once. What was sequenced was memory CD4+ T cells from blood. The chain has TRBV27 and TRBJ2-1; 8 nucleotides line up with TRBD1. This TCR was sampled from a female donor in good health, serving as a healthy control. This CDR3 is CASSLGPRQGFNYNEQFF. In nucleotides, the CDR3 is TGTGCCAGCAGTTTAGGGCCTCGACAGGGGTTCAACTACAATGAGCAGTTCTTC.